A single sample gave rise to the 18 T cell receptor beta chains below, sequenced in a study of blood T cell repertoires in COVID-19. Sequencing used immunoSEQ multiplex PCR; TCRdb keeps in-frame clones, though not all of them. The table lists roughly 81,000 clones, about 80% of them singletons. Sample: peripheral blood. The origin of the receptors is a woman in her 70s with acute or convalescent COVID-19.

This rearrangement joins TRBV6-7 to TRBJ2-2, with TRBD1 identical over 8 bases. TRBV6-7 carries the ORF label, with uncertain function. This CDR3 is built from 20 residues. V was clipped by 4 bases and J by 0 bases; unmatched bases: 16. This CDR3 is CASSSDRGCSWDANTGELFF. The CDR3 DNA reads as TGTGCCAGCAGTTCCGACAGGGGTTGCTCTTGGGACGCGAACACCGGGGAGCTGTTTTTT.

V usage is TRBV19 and J usage is TRBJ1-3; no clear D gene. Germline V gene sequence: CDR1 LNHDA, CDR2 SQIVND (reference sequence). This CDR3 is built from 15 residues. V was clipped by 1 base and J by 0 bases, with 7 bases between them. The CDR3 here is CASSIASTSGNTIYF. CDR3 DNA: TGTGCCAGTAGTATAGCTTCTACCTCTGGAAACACCATATATTTT.

The rearrangement uses TRBV18 and TRBJ2-7, with D maybe TRBD2 (6 bases). The CDR3 has 15 amino acids. CDR1 is KGHSH and CDR2 is LQKENI in the germline V gene. V was pared by 3 bases and J by 4 bases, with 16 bases between. The chain's CDR3 is CASSPGPGAYYEQYF. CDR3 sequence (DNA): TGTGCCAGCTCACCGGGACCGGGAGCTTATTACGAGCAGTACTTC.

The rearrangement uses TRBV15 and TRBJ1-2, with D maybe TRBD1 (6 bases). The V gene lost 5 bases and the J gene lost 8 bases, with 18 bases spanning the gap. Germline assignment: CDR1 LNHNV and CDR2 YYDKDF (reference sequence). The CDR3 has 14 amino acids. The CDR3 DNA reads as TGTGCCACCAGCGGCAACAGGGCCTCGCGGGGCTACACCTTC. Translated, it gives CATSGNRASRGYTF.

The V call is TRBV11-2, the J call TRBJ2-4; 9 bases map to TRBD1. Losses at the gene ends were 0 bases for V and 7 bases for J; bases not matched to a gene: 7. The CDR3 covers 16 residues. CDR1 is SGHAT, CDR2 FQNNGV, per germline. CDR3 in amino acids: CASSLDRSGTGNIQYF. Here the CDR3 DNA reads TGTGCCAGCAGCTTAGATCGGTCAGGGACAGGGAACATTCAGTACTTC.

The V and J genes are TRBV7-6 and TRBJ2-5; TRBD2 aligns across 13 bases. In germline, CDR1 is SGHVS, CDR2 FNYEAQ. This CDR3 has 18 amino acids. With 1 base clipped from V and 1 base from J, the junction kept 6 bases outside the gene matches. DNA for the CDR3: TGTGCCAGCAGCTTAGGGGGACTAGCGGGGTGGGGCCAAGAGACCCAGTACTTC. Protein sequence: CASSLGGLAGWGQETQYF.

The rearrangement joins TRBV30 to TRBJ1-2; 9 bases are a match to TRBD1. From germline, CDR1 is GTSNPN and CDR2 SVGIG (reference sequence). The V segment lost 3 bases and the J segment 0 bases; nucleotides outside the gene matches: 2. This CDR3 contains 14 residues. DNA for the CDR3: TGTGCCTGGAGGGGACAGGGCGCTAACTATGGCTACACCTTC. Its translation is CAWRGQGANYGYTF.

The rearrangement links TRBV19 to TRBJ1-1, with 7 positions matching TRBD1. Germline loops: CDR1 LNHDA, CDR2 SQIVND (reference sequence). V shed 4 bases and J 5 bases; nucleotides not matched to a gene: 4. CDR3 length: 13 amino acids. The CDR3 nucleotides read TGTGCCAGTAGTACTTGGGACAGTACTGAAGCTTTCTTT. Its translation is CASSTWDSTEAFF. The entire variable domain, with the rest obtained from reference TRBV19 and TRBJ1-1, is as follows: DGGITQSPKYLFRKEGQNVTLSCEQNLNHDAMYWYRQDPGQGLRLIYYSQIVNDFQKGDIAEGYSVSREKKESFPLTVTSAQKNPTAFYLCASSTWDSTEAFFGQGTRLTVV.

The rearrangement uses TRBV30 and TRBJ1-5, with 8 bases identical to TRBD1. In germline, CDR1 is GTSNPN, CDR2 SVGIG (reference sequence). This CDR3 has 14 residues. V was clipped by 1 base and J by 7 bases; unmatched bases: 6. CDR3 sequence (DNA): TGTGCCTGGAGTGCCGGACAGGGTAAACAGCCCCAGCATTTT. The encoded protein is CAWSAGQGKQPQHF.

V usage is TRBV5-4 and J usage is TRBJ2-1; 9 bases map to TRBD2. The germline CDR1 and CDR2 sequences are SGHNT and YYREEE (reference sequence). The CDR3 spans 16 residues. The ends lost 5 bases at V and 6 bases at J; junction bases unmatched: 12. The CDR3 loop reads CASSPRTSAVINEQFF. CDR3 nucleotides: TGTGCCAGCAGTCCCCGGACTAGCGCCGTGATCAATGAGCAGTTCTTC.

The chain has TRBV5-6 and TRBJ1-6; 9 bases line up with TRBD1. The CDR3 is 17 amino acids. Per the germline V gene, CDR1 is SGHDT and CDR2 is YYEEEE. With V trimmed by 1 base and J by 7 bases, 9 bases remained unmatched. CDR3 nucleotide sequence: TGTGCCAGCAGCTTGAGAGCCGGGACAGGGCGAAATTCACCCCTCCACTTT. It translates to CASSLRAGTGRNSPLHF.

The chain combines TRBV6-5 with TRBJ1-6; the match to TRBD1 covers 9 bases. Germline V gives CDR1 MNHEY, CDR2 SVGAGI. The CDR3 is made up of 15 amino acids. V was pared by 7 bases and J by 13 bases, with 14 bases of the junction left unmatched. The DNA for the CDR3 is TGTGCCAGCACGGGTGCCGGGACAGGGTTTTCCCCCCTCCACTTT. Its protein is CASTGAGTGFSPLHF.

The chain has TRBV11-3 and TRBJ1-1; no firm D call. The germline CDR1 and CDR2 sequences are SGHNT and YENEEA. The CDR3 has 14 amino acids. V lost 5 bases and J lost 5, with 15 bases in between. Here the CDR3 DNA reads TGTGCCAGCAGCACTCGGGGAGTCGGTACTGAAGCTTTCTTT. Its protein is CASSTRGVGTEAFF.

The chain couples TRBV21-1 to TRBJ2-2; TRBD1 reflects the table's D call only, with no check against the DNA. TRBV21-1 is noted as a pseudogene. The CDR3 extends over 15 amino acids. Here the CDR3 reads CASSDGQGAGGELFF. The CDR3 bases are TGTGCCAGCAGCGATGGACAGGGGGCTGGCGGGGAGCTGTTTTTT.

The CDR3 DNA is TGTGCCAGCTCAACCCGACAGGCTCGAGATAACTATGGCTACACCTTC. Its translation: CASSTRQARDNYGYTF. The chain carries TRBV18 and TRBJ1-2, with D perhaps matching TRBD1 (6 bases). V was shortened by 5 bases and J by 1 base, with 17 bases between the two germline ends. This CDR3 spans 16 amino acids. CDR1 is KGHSH, CDR2 LQKENI, per germline.

This chain connects TRBV7-9 to TRBJ1-1; weak D call: TRBD1 (5 bases). Between the trimmed V and J ends, which lost 2 bases and 7 bases, there was a span of 17 bases. The CDR3 is 15 residues long. The germline V gene encodes CDR1 SEHNR and CDR2 FQNEAQ (reference sequence). CDR3 loop: CASSLPLTGANEAFF. CDR3 in DNA: TGTGCCAGCAGCTTACCTCTCACTGGGGCCAATGAAGCTTTCTTT. Full variable domain (missing parts from reference TRBV7-9 and TRBJ1-1): DTGVSQNPRHKITKRGQNVTFRCDPISEHNRLYWYRQTLGQGPEFLTYFQNEAQLEKSRLLSDRFSAERPKGSFSTLEIQRTEQGDSAMYLCASSLPLTGANEAFFGQGTRLTVV.

V is TRBV19 and J is TRBJ2-5, with 9 bases that match TRBD1. The J segment lost 5 bases and the V segment lost 4 bases, leaving 8 bases of the junction unmatched. The CDR3 is 15 residues long. Germline V lookup: CDR1 LNHDA, CDR2 SQIVND (reference sequence). CDR3 nucleotides: TGTGCCAGTAGTAACCTACAGGGGGCTGGGGAGACCCAGTACTTC. Translating gives CASSNLQGAGETQYF.

The J gene is TRBJ2-1, the V gene TRBV14; possibly TRBD2 for D (6 bases). The CDR3 spans 19 residues. Per germline, CDR1 SGHDN and CDR2 FVKESK. Trimming shortened V by 5 bases and J by 1 base, and 24 bases separated the two germline ends. Written as DNA, the CDR3 is TGTGCCAGCAGCGCACAACAACGGGGGACCATCTTTTCCTACAATGAGCAGTTCTTC. Residues: CASSAQQRGTIFSYNEQFF.